Sequencing of this TCR beta chain was carried out in a study of T cell repertoires in cytomegalovirus infection. Regarding the study as a whole: Within the response measured ex vivo, HLA-C-restricted CMV-specific TCR beta clonotypes were dominant.

TCRdb re-called the reads with MiXCR, one entry per CDR3 protein. The data show roughly 300,000 distinct CDR3 sequences, with approximately 9.5% seen just once and approximately 4.5% held by the top ten. This CDR3 spans 15 amino acids. J was trimmed by 7 bases and V by 4 bases; bases with no gene match: 12. In germline, CDR1 is MNHEY, CDR2 SVGEGT. This clonotype occurred a few times. The antigen is undetermined. The chain combines TRBV6-2 or TRBV6-3 with TRBJ2-7, with 8 bases matching TRBD2. The TCR comes from a human donor in good health (CMV status not recorded). Some clones in this sample may be carry-over from other donors' samples. Sequencing input: PBMCs. The CDR3 DNA is TGTGCCAGCAGTTCGAATACGGGAGGGCCGGGTGAGCAGTACTTC. Residues: CASSSNTGGPGEQYF.